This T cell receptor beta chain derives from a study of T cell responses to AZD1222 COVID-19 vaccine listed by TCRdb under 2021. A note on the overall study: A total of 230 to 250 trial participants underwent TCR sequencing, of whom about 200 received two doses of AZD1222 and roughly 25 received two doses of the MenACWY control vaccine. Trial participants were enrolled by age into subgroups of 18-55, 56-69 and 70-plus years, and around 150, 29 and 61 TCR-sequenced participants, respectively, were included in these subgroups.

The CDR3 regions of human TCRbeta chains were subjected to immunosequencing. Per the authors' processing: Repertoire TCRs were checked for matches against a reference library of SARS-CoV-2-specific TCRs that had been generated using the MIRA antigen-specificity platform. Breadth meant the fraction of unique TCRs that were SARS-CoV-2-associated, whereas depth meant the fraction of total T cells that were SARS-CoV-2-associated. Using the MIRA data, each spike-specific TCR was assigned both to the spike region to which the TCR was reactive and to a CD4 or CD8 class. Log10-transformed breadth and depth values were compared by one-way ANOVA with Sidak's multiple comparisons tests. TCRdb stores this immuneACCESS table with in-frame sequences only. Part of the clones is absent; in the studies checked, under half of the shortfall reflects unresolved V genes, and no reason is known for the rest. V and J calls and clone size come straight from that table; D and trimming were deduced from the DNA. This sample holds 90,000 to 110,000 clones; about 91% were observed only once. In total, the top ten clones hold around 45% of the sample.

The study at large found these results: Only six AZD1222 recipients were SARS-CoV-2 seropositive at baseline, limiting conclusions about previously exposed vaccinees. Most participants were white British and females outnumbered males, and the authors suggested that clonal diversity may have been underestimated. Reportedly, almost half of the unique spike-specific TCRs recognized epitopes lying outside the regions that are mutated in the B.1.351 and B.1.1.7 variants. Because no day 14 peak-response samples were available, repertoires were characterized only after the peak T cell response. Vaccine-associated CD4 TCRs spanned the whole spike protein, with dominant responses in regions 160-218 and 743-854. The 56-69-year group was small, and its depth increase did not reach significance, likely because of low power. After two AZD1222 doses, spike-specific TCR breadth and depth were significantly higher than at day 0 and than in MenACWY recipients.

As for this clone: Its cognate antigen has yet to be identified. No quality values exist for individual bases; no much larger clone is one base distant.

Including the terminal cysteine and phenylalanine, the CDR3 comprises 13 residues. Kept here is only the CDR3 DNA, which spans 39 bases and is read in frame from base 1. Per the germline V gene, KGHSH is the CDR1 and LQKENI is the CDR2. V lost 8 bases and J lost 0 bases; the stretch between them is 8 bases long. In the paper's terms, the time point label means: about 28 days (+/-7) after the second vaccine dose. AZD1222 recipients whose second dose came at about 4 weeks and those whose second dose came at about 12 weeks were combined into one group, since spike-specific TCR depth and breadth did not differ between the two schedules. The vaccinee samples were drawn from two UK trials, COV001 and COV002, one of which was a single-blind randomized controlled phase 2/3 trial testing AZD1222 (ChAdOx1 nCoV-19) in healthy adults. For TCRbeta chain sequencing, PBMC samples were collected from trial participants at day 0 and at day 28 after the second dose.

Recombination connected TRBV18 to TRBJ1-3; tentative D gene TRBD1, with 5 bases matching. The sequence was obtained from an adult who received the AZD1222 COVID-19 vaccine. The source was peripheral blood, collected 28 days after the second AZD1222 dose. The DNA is TGTGCCAGCGGGGGTGGCTCTGGAAACACCATATATTTT. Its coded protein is CASGGGSGNTIYF.